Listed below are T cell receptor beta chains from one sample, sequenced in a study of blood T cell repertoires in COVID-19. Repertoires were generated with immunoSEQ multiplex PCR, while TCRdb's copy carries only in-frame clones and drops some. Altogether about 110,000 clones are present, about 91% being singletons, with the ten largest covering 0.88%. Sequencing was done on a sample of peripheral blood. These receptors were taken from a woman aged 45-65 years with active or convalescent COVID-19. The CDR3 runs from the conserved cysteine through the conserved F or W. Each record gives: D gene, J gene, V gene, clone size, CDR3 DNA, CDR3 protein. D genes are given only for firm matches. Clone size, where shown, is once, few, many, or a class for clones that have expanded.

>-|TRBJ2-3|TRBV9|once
TGTGCCAGCAGCGTAGGGGGGGAAGAAGATACGCAGTATTTT
CASSVGGEEDTQYF
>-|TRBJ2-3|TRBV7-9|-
TGTGCCAGCAGCCATAGTAGGGGACCCACGGGGGTCGGGCAGTATTTT
CASSHSRGPTGVGQYF
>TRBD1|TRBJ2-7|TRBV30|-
TGTGCCTGGAATCGGGACAGGGGACAGCAGCAGTACTTC
CAWNRDRGQQQYF
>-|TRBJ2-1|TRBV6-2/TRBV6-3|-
TGTGCCAGCAGTATAAACAATGAGCAGTTCTTC
CASSINNEQFF
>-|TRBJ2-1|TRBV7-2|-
TGTGCCAGCAGCTTAGGGACGGGCGGTGCGGGGTCCTACAATGAGCAGTTCTTC
CASSLGTGGAGSYNEQFF
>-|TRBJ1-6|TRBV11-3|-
TGTGCCAGCAGCTTAGATCAGCCAGAGCGCTATAATTCACCCCTCCACTTT
CASSLDQPERYNSPLHF
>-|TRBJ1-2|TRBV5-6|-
TGTGCCAGCAGCTTCCCAGGCACCTACTATGGCTACACCTTC
CASSFPGTYYGYTF
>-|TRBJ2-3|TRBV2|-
TGTGCCAGCAGTGAAACAGGCACAGATACGCAGTATTTT
CASSETGTDTQYF
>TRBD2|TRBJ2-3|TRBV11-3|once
TGTGCCAGCAGCCCTAGCGGGAGCACAGATACGCAGTATTTT
CASSPSGSTDTQYF
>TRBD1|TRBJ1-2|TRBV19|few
TGTGCCAGTAGCGAACAGGGGGCGGTGGTCGGCTACACCTTC
CASSEQGAVVGYTF
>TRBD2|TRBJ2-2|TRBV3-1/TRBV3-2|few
TGTGCCAGCAGCCCAGTTAGCGGGACCGGGGAGCTGTTTTTT
CASSPVSGTGELFF
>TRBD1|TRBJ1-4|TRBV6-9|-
TGTGCCAGCAGTGACCCGAACACAGGGGAACTTCGGGAAAAACTGTTTTTT
CASSDPNTGELREKLFF
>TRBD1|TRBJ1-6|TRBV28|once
TGTGCCAGCAATAACAGGGGACGATCACCCCTCCACTTT
CASNNRGRSPLHF
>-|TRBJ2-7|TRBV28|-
TGTGCCAGCAGTTTAGCCCCGAACAGGATAAGGGACGAGCAGTACTTC
CASSLAPNRIRDEQYF
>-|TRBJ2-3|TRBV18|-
TGTGCCAGCTCACCAGGCCGTAGCACAGATACGCAGTATTTT
CASSPGRSTDTQYF
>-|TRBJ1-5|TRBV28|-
TGTGCCAGCAGGTCCGGGGCGGGAGTTAATCAGCCCCAGCATTTT
CASRSGAGVNQPQHF
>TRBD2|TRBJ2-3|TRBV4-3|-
TGCGCCAGCAGCCAAGAGCTCCTAGCGGGGGGCACAGATACGCAGTATTTT
CASSQELLAGGTDTQYF
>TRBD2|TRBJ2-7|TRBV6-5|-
TGTGCCAGCAGTTATGGGACTAGCGGAACCTACGAGCAGTACTTC
CASSYGTSGTYEQYF
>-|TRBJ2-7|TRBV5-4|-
TGTGCCAGCAGCTCCACCCCGCGGGACGACTACGAGCAGTACTTC
CASSSTPRDDYEQYF
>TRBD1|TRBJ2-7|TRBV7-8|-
TGTGCCAGCAGCTTACAGGGACAGGCGAGCTCCTACGAGCAGTACTTC
CASSLQGQASSYEQYF
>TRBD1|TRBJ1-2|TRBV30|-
TGTGCCTGGTCGACAGGGGCTGCGGGCTACACCTTC
CAWSTGAAGYTF